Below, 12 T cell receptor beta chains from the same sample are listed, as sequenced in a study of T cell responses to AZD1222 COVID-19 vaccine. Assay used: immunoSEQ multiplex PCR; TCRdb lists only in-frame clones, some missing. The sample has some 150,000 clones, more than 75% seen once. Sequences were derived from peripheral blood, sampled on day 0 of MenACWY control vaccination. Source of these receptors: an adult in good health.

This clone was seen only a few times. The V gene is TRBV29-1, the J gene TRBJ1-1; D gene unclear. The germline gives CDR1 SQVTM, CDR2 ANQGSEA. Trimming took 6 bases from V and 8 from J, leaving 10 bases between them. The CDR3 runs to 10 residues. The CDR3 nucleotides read TGCAGCGTCTCCGGGAACGAAGCTTTCTTT. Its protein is CSVSGNEAFF.

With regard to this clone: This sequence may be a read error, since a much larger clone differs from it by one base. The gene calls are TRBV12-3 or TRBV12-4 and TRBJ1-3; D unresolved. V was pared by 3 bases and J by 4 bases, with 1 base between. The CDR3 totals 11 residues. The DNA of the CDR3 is TGTGCCAGCAGTTTGGGAAACACCATATATTTT. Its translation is CASSLGNTIYF.

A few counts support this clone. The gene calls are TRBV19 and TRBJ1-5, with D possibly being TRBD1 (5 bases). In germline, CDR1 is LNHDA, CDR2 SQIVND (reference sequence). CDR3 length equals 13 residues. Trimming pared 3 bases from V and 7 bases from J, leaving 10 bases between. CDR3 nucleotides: TGTGCCAGTAGTATTATGAGGGGCCAGCCCCAGCATTTT. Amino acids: CASSIMRGQPQHF.

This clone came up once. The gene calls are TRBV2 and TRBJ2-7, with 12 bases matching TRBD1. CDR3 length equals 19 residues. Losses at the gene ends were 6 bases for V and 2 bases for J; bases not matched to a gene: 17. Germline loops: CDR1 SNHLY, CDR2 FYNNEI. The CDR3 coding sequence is TGTGCCAGCAGGGGGCTCCGGGACAGGGGGCCCTTAAACGCCTACGAGCAGTACGTC. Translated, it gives CASRGLRDRGPLNAYEQYV.

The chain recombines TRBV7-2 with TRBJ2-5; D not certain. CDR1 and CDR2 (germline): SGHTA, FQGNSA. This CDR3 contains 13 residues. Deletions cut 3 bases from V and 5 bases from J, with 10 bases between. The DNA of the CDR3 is TGTGCCAGCAGCTTTGAAGTCATGGAGACCCAGTACTTC. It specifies CASSFEVMETQYF.

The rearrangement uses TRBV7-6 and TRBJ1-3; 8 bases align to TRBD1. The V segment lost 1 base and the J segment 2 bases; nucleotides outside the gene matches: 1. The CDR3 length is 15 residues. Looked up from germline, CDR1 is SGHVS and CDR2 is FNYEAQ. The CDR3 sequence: CASSLGTGTGNTIYF. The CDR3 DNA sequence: TGTGCCAGCAGCTTAGGGACAGGGACTGGAAACACCATATATTTT. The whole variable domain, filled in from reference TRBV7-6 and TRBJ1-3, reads GAGVSQSPRYKVTKRGQDVALRCDPISGHVSLYWYRQALGQGPEFLTYFNYEAQQDKSGLPNDRFSAERPEGSISTLTIQRTEQRDSAMYRCASSLGTGTGNTIYFGEGSWLTVV.

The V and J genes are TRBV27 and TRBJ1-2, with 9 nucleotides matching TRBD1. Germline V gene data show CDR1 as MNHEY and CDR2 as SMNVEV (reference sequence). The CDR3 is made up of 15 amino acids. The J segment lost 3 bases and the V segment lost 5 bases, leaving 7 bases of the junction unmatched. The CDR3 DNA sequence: TGTGCCAGCAGTCCTCGGACAGGGGCCCACTATGGCTACACCTTC. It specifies CASSPRTGAHYGYTF.

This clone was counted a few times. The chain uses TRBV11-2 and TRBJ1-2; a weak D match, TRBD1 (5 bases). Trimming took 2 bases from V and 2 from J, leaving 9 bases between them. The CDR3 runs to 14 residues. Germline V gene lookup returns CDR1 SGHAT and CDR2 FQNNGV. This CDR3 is CASSLTDTNYGYTF. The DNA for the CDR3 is TGTGCCAGCAGCTTAACGGACACAAACTATGGCTACACCTTC.

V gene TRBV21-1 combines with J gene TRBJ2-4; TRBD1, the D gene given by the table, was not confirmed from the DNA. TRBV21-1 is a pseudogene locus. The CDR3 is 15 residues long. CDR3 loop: CASSKFRGRENIQYF. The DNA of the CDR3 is TGTGCCAGCAGCAAATTCAGGGGAAGGGAAAACATTCAGTACTTC.

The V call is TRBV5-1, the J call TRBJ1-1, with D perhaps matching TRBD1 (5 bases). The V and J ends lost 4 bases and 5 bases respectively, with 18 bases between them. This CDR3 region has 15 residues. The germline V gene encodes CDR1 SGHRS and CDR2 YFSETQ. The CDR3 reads CASSQIQGLGTEAFF. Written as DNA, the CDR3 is TGCGCCAGCAGCCAGATTCAGGGTCTTGGGACTGAAGCTTTCTTT.

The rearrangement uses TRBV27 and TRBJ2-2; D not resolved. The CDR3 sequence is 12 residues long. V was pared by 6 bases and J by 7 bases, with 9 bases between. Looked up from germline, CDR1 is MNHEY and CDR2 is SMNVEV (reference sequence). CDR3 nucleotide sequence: TGTGCCAGCAGCCTCCTACACGGGGAGCTGTTTTTT. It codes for CASSLLHGELFF.

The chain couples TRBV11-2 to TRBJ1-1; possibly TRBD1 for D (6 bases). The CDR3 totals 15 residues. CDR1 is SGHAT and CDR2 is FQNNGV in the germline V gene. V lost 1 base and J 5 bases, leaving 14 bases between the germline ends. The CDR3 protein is CASSLARGPGTEAFF. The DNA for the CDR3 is TGTGCCAGCAGCTTAGCCAGGGGACCGGGTACTGAAGCTTTCTTT.